This T cell receptor beta chain was recorded in a study of Graves' ophthalmopathy and Graves' hyperthyroidism. Amplification from RNA transcripts yielded the TCR beta CDR3 regions. RT-PCR in the first round used HTBI primers; a second-round multiplex PCR followed. TCRdb ran MiXCR on the multiplex PCR reads and lists one entry per CDR3 protein. The sample lists under 800,000 distinct CDR3 sequences, about a fifth seen once, with approximately 6.5% in the top ten. Points from the study as a whole: Discrimination between ophthalmopathy and stable hyperthyroidism by a 13-signature model showed more than 85% sensitivity and less than 84% specificity.

This clonotype was detected ten times or more. Its target is not known. Stable hyperthyroid donors showed no ophthalmopathy during 18 months follow-up. Hyperthyroidism patients were newly diagnosed, ill under 2 months, and aged 18 to 65 years. The sample taken for sequencing was peripheral blood. The clonotype comes from a woman aged 18-29 years with stable Graves' hyperthyroidism. Some clones in this sample may be carry-over from other donors' samples.

CDR3 DNA sequence: TGTGCCAGCAAGACGAACACTGAAGCTTTCTTT. Translation: CASKTNTEAFF. The chain recombines TRBV6-5 with TRBJ1-1; D unclear. V lost 7 bases to trimming and J lost 1 base, with 4 bases between them. CDR3 length: 11 residues. The germline CDR1 and CDR2 sequences are MNHEY and SVGAGI.